This T cell receptor (beta chain) stems from a study of tumor-infiltrating lymphocytes in localized non-small cell lung cancer. The assay was immunoSEQ multiplex PCR, and TCRdb's table has in-frame clones only and misses some. The data hold thousands of clones, with about 64% observed a single time. A note on this clone: Its antigen remains unknown.

Regarding the study as a whole: Tumors had more T cell infiltration than uninvolved lung, per TCRbeta sequencing and CD3 counts. TCR sequencing covered a subset of patients with enough tissue.

Germline V lookup: CDR1 MNHEY, CDR2 SVGAGI. V lost 7 bases and J 4 bases, leaving 14 bases between the germline ends. The CDR3 extends over 13 amino acids. The clonotype comes from a human donor with non-small cell lung cancer. The V call is TRBV6-5, the J call TRBJ2-7, with D perhaps matching TRBD1 (5 bases). Specimen: uninvolved lung tissue not adjacent to the tumor. The CDR3 bases are TGTGCCAGCAAGATGACAGATACTTACGAGCAGTACTTC. It specifies CASKMTDTYEQYF.